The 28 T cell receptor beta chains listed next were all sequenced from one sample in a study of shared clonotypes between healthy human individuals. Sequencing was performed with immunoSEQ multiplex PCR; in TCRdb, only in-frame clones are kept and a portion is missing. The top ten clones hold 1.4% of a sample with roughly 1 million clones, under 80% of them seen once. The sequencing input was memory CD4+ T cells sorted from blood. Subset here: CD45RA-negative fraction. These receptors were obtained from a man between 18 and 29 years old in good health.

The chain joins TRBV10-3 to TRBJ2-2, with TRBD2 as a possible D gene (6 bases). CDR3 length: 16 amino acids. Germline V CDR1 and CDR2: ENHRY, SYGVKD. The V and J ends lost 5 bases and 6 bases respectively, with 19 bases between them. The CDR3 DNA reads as TGTGCCATCAGTTCCTCTCCGGGACTCCCGTCCGGGGAGCTGTTTTTT. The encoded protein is CAISSSPGLPSGELFF.

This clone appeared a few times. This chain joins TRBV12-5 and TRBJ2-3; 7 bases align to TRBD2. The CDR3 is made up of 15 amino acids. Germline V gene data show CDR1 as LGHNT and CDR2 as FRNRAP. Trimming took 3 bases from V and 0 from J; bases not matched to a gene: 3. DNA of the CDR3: TGTGCTAGTGGTTTCTCTAGCGGTAGCACAGATACGCAGTATTTT. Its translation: CASGFSSGSTDTQYF.

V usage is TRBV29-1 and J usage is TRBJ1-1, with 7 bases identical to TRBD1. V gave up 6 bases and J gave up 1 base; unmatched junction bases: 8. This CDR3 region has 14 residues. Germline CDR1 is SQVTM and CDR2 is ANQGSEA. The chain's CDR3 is CSVPRQGANTEAFF. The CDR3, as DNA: TGCAGCGTCCCACGACAGGGTGCGAACACTGAAGCTTTCTTT.

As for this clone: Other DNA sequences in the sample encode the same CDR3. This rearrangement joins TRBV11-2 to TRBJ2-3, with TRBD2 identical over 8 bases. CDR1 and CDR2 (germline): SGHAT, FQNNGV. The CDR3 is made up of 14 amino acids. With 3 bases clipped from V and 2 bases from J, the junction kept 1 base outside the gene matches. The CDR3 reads CASSFGGATDTQYF. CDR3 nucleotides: TGTGCCAGCAGCTTCGGGGGGGCCACAGATACGCAGTATTTT.

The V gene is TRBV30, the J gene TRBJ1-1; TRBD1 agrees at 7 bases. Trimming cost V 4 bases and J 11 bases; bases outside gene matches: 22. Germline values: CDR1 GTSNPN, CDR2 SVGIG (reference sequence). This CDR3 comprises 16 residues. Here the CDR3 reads CAWNPNGRGQGLRAFF. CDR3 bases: TGTGCCTGGAATCCGAACGGGAGGGGGCAGGGATTAAGGGCTTTCTTT.

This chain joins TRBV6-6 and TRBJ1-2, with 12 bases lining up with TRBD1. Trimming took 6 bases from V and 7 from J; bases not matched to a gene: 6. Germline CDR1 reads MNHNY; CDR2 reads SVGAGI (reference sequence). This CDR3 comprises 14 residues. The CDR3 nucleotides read TGTGCCAGCAGCGGGGGACAGGGGGCGCTTGGCTACACCTTC. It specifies CASSGGQGALGYTF.

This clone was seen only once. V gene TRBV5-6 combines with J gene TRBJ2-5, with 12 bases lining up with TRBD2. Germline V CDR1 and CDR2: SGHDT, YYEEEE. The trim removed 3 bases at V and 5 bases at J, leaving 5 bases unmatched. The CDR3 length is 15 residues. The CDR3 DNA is TGTGCCAGCAGCTACACTAGCGGGGGGCGGGAGACCCAGTACTTC. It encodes CASSYTSGGRETQYF.

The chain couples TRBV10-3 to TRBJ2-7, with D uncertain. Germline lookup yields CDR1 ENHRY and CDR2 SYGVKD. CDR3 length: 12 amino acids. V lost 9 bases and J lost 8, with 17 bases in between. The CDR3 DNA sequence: TGTGCCATTAACGACGGAGCTATTAAGCAGTACTTC. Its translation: CAINDGAIKQYF.

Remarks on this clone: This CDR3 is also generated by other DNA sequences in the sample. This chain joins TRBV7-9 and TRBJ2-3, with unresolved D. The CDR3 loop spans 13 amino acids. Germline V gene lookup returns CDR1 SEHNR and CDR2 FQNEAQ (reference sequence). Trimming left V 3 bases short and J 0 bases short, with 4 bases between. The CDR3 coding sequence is TGTGCCAGCAGCTTTCTTAGCACAGATACGCAGTATTTT. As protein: CASSFLSTDTQYF.

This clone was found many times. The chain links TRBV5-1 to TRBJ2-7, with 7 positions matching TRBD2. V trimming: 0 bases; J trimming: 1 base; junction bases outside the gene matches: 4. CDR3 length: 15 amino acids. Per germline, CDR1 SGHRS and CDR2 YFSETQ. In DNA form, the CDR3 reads TGCGCCAGCAGCTTGGATCCTAGCGGATCCTACGAGCAGTACTTC. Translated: CASSLDPSGSYEQYF.

The CDR3 loop reads CASTSSAATNEKLFF. The CDR3, as DNA: TGTGCCAGTACCTCCTCCGCAGCAACTAATGAAAAACTGTTTTTT. The chain is built from TRBV19 and TRBJ1-4; D not certain. CDR1 is LNHDA, CDR2 SQIVND, per germline (reference sequence). The ends were cut back, 7 bases at V and 0 bases at J, with 12 bases in the middle. The CDR3 is made up of 15 amino acids.

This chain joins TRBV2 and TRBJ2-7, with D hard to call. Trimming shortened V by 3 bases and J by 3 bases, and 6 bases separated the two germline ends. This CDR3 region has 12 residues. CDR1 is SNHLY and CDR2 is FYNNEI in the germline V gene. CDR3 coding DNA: TGTGCCAGCAGTGACTGGGTCTACGAGCAGTACTTC. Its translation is CASSDWVYEQYF.

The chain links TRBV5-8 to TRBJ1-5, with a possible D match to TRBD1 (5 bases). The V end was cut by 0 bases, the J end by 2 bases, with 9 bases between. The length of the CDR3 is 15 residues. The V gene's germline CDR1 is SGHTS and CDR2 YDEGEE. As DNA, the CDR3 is TGTGCCAGCAGCTTGGGGGACGCGGGCAATCAGCCCCAGCATTTT. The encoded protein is CASSLGDAGNQPQHF.

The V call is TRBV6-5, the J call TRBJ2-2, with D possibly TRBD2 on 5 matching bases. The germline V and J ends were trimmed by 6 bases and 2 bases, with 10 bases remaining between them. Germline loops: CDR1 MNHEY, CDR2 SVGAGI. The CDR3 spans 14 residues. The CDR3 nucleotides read TGTGCCAGCAGCCCGGACTCTAACACCGGGGAGCTGTTTTTT. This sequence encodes CASSPDSNTGELFF.

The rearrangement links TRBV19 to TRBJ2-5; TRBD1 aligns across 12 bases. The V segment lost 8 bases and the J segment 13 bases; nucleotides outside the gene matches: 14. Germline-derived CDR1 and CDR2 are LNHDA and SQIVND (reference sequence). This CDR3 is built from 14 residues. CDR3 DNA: TGTGCCAGTTTCCTCCGGGACAGGGGGCCCGGGCCGTACTTC. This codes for CASFLRDRGPGPYF.

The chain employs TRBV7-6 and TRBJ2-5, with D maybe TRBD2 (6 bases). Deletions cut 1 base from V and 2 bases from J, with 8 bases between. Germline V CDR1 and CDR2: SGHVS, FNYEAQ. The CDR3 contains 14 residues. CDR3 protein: CASSLGRGQETQYF. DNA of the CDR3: TGTGCCAGCAGCTTAGGTCGGGGGCAAGAGACCCAGTACTTC.

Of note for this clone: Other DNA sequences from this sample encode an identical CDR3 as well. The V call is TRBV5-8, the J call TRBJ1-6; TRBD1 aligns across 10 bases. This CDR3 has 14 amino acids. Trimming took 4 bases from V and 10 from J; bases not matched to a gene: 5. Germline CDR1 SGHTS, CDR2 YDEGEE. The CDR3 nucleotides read TGTGCCAGCAGCCCAGGACAGGGGGACTCACCCCTCCACTTT. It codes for CASSPGQGDSPLHF.

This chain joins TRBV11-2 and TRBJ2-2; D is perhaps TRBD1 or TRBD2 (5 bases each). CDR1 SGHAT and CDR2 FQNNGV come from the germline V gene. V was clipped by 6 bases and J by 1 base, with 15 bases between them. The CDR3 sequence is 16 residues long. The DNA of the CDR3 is TGTGCCAGCAGTAGTACGGGACGGAAGAACACCGGGGAGCTGTTTTTT. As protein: CASSSTGRKNTGELFF.

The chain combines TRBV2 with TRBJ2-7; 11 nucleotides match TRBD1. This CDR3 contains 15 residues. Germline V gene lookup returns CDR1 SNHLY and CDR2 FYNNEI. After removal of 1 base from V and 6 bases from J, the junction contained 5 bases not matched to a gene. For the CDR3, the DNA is TGTGCCAGCAGTGAAGTAGGACAGGGGGCGCCCGAGCAGTACTTC. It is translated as CASSEVGQGAPEQYF.

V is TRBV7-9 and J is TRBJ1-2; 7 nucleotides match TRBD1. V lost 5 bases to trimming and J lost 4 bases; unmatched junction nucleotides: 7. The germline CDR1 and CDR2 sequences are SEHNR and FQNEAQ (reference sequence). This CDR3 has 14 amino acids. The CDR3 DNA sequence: TGTGCCAGCAGCCCGGATTGGACAGGCTATGGCTACACCTTC. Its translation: CASSPDWTGYGYTF.

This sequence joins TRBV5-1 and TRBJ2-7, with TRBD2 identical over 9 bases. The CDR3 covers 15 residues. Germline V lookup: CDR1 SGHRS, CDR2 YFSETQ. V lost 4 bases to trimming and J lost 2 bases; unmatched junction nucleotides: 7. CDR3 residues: CASSKDIAGAYEQYF. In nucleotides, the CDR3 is TGCGCCAGCAGCAAAGATATAGCGGGAGCCTACGAGCAGTACTTC.

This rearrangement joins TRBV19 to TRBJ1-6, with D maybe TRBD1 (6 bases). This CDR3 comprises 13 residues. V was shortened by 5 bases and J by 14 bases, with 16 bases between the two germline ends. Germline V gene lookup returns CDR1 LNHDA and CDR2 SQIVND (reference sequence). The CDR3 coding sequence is TGTGCCAGTAGTGCCTCAATACAGGGTGCCCTCCACTTT. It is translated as CASSASIQGALHF.

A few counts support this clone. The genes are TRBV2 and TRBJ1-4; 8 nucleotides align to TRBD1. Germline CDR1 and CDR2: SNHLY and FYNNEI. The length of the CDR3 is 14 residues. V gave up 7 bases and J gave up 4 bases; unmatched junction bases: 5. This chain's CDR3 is CASTRTGINEKLFF. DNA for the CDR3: TGTGCCAGCACCCGGACAGGGATTAATGAAAAACTGTTTTTT.

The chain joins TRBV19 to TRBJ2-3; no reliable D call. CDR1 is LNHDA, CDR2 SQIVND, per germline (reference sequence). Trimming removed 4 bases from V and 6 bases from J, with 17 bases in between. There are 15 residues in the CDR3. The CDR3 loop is CASSKESASRDTQYF. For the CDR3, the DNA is TGTGCCAGTAGTAAGGAGTCCGCCTCCCGGGATACGCAGTATTTT.

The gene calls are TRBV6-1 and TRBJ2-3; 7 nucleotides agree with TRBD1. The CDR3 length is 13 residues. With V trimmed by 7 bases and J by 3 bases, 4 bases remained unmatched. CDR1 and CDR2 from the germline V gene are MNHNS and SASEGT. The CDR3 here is CASTDRLTDTQYF. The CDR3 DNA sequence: TGTGCCAGCACGGACAGGTTAACAGATACGCAGTATTTT.

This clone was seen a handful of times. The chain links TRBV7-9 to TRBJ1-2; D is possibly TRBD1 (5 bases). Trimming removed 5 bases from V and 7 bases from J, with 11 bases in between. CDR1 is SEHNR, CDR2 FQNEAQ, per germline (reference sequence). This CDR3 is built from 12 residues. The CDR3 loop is CASSPQAPGYTF. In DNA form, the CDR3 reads TGTGCCAGCAGCCCACAGGCCCCTGGCTACACCTTC. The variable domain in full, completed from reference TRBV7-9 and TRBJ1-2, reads DTGVSQNPRHKITKRGQNVTFRCDPISEHNRLYWYRQTLGQGPEFLTYFQNEAQLEKSRLLSDRFSAERPKGSFSTLEIQRTEQGDSAMYLCASSPQAPGYTFGSGTRLTVV.

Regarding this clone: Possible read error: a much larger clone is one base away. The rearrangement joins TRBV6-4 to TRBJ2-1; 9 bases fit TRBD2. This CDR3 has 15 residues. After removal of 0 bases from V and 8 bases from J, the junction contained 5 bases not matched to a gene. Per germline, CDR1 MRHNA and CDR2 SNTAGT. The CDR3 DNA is TGTGCCAGCAGTGACTCTAGCGGGAGTGTGGATGAGCAGTTCTTC. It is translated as CASSDSSGSVDEQFF.

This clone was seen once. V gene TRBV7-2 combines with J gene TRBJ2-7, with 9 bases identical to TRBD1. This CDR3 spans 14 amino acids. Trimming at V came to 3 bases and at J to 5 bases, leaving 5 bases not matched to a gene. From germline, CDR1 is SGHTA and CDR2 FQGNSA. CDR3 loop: CASSFDRGENEQYF. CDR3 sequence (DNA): TGTGCCAGCAGCTTTGACAGGGGGGAGAACGAGCAGTACTTC.